This T cell receptor (beta chain) was captured by sequencing in a study of blood T cell repertoires in COVID-19 (dated by TCRdb to the early 2020s). Looking at the study overall: Samples covering the acute and convalescent phases of COVID-19 were provided by collaborators in the United States, Italy and Spain. The prospective study material was composed of cDNA or gDNA derived from T cells, B-cell-depleted T cells, or PBMCs. Subjects who had been exposed to COVID-19, were actively infected with it, or had recovered from it provided the deeply sampled blood TCRbeta repertoires that made up the dataset. A freely available public database, intended as a resource for researchers studying the immune response to SARS-CoV-2, is where the repertoires were released. Samples came from the ongoing ImmuneRACE study (first 160 participants) plus 1,254 subjects from 6 global collaborators. Nearly every sample came with metadata listing a de-identified subject ID, COVID-19 status, age in years and sex. Where available, HLA class I and class II types were taken from metadata supplied by the sample provider and were not determined by assay-based typing.

The immunoSEQ Assay, a bias-controlled multiplex PCR, was used to amplify TCRbeta CDR3 regions from genomic DNA. The authors processed their data as follows. Within the assay, amplification of reference gene primers was used to estimate how many nucleated cells each sample contained. To quantify the absolute abundance of each unique TCRbeta CDR3 rearrangement, sequence reads were collapsed and filtered. For each sample, productive Simpson clonality was calculated by taking the square root of Simpson's diversity index across productive rearrangements. TCRdb limited this immuneACCESS table to in-frame rearrangements with V and J called. A share of clones is missing; checked studies link under half to unresolved V genes, and the rest is unexplained. The D gene and trimming were derived from the DNA, and the V and J assignments and clone size from that table. Across this sample there are roughly 67,000 clones, with approximately 87% seen only once. Around 4.4% of the sample is held by the ten biggest clonotypes.

Comment on this clone: The antigen it binds to is not known. No base quality values were provided; no much bigger clone lies one nucleotide off.

V ends up 5 bases short and J 7 bases short, with an unmatched junction base count of 9. The germline V gene supplies CDR1 KGHSH and CDR2 LQKENI. From the cysteine up to the phenylalanine, the CDR3 has a length of 14 residues. Of the read, only the CDR3 DNA is kept; its 42 bases are in frame from base 1. Collaborating institutions collected whole blood in K2EDTA tubes following their own protocols. For TCRbeta analysis, collaborators shipped samples in one of three forms: frozen whole blood, isolated PBMCs, or DNA extracted from either of those sample types. Overall study results and their limits: How much clinical and demographic metadata was included differed by source and by participant, and the metadata was provided uncurated.

The sequenced sample was peripheral blood. The clonotype comes from a man in his fifties with active COVID-19. The chain is encoded by TRBV18 joined to TRBJ1-2; TRBD1 agrees with 8 junctional bases. The CDR3 loop reads CASSGWTGLGGYTF. The base sequence is TGTGCCAGCTCAGGATGGACAGGGCTAGGTGGCTACACCTTC.